These 6 T cell receptor beta chains were all obtained from the same sample, sequenced in a study of cytomegalovirus exposure and HLA in healthy donors. 60 Vbeta and 13 Jbeta primers were used in PCR. TCRdb's copy holds only in-frame clones and misses some; the assay was immunoSEQ multiplex PCR. This sample contains under 200,000 clones. The sample consisted of PBMCs. The source is a man younger than 40 in good health and CMV-seronegative.

The chain has TRBV7-3 and TRBJ2-2; D remains ambiguous. Germline lookup yields CDR1 SGHTA and CDR2 FQGTGA. The CDR3 has 14 residues. Trimming shortened V by 3 bases and J by 1 base, and 6 bases separated the two germline ends. The DNA of the CDR3 is TGTGCCAGCAGCTTTTCTCGGAACACCGGGGAGCTGTTTTTT. Protein: CASSFSRNTGELFF.

This chain connects TRBV15 to TRBJ1-2, with D maybe TRBD1 (6 bases). This CDR3 is 15 amino acids long. The germline V gene has CDR1 LNHNV and CDR2 YYDKDF (reference sequence). Trimming cost V 3 bases and J 4 bases, with 15 bases left between them. The CDR3, as DNA: TGTGCCACCAGCAGCCAACTACAGGGTGGCTATGGCTACACCTTC. This sequence encodes CATSSQLQGGYGYTF.

The V and J genes are TRBV28 and TRBJ1-1; tentatively, D is TRBD1 (6 bases). The V end lost 5 bases, the J end lost 11 bases, and 15 bases lay between the germline ends. Per germline, CDR1 MDHEN and CDR2 SYDVKM. The CDR3 contains 12 residues. The CDR3 is CASSLGGAWAFF. The CDR3 DNA reads as TGTGCCAGCAGTCTTGGGGGCGCATGGGCTTTCTTT. Together with reference TRBV28 and TRBJ1-1, the CDR3 gives the full variable domain: DVKVTQSSRYLVKRTGEKVFLECVQDMDHENMFWYRQDPGLGLRLIYFSYDVKMKEKGDIPEGYSVSREKKERFSLILESASTNQTSMYLCASSLGGAWAFFGQGTRLTVV.

The CDR3 DNA reads TGTGCCAGCAGTGACTCGGCAGGGGGTAATTCACCCCTCCACTTT. Translating gives CASSDSAGGNSPLHF. This chain uses TRBV6-4 with TRBJ1-6; 7 bases map to TRBD1. This CDR3 is 15 amino acids long. With V trimmed by 0 bases and J by 6 bases, 2 bases remained unmatched. The germline V gene encodes CDR1 MRHNA and CDR2 SNTAGT.

This chain joins TRBV7-9 and TRBJ2-3, with 10 bases aligning to TRBD2. CDR1 SEHNR and CDR2 FQNEAQ come from the germline V gene (reference sequence). CDR3 length equals 18 residues. The V gene end was trimmed by 5 bases and the J gene end by 6 bases; junction bases not matched to a gene: 17. The DNA for the CDR3 is TGTGCCAGCAGCCGCCTCCTTTCCGGGACTAGCGTGAAGGATACGCAGTATTTT. This translates into CASSRLLSGTSVKDTQYF.

The J gene is TRBJ2-1, the V gene TRBV6-5; perhaps TRBD2 as D (5 bases). The CDR3 is 13 residues long. V lost 11 bases to trimming and J lost 8 bases, with 19 bases between them. Germline CDR1 reads MNHEY; CDR2 reads SVGAGI. The CDR3 protein is CAGRRAGQHEQFF. CDR3 bases: TGTGCCGGCCGACGGGCGGGTCAGCATGAGCAGTTCTTC.